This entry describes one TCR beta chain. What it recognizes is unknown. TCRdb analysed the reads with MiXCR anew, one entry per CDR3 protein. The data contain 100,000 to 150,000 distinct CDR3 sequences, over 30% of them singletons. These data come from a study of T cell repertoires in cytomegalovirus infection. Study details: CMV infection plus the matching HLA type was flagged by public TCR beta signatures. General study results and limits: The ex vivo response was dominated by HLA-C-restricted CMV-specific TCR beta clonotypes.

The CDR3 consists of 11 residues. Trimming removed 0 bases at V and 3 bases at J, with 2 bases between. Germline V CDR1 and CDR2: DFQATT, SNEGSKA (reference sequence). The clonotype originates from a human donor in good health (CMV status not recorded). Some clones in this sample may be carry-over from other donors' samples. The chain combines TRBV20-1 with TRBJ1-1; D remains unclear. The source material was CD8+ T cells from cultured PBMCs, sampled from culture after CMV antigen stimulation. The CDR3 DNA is TGCAGTGCTAGAGATTACACTGAAGCTTTCTTT. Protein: CSARDYTEAFF.